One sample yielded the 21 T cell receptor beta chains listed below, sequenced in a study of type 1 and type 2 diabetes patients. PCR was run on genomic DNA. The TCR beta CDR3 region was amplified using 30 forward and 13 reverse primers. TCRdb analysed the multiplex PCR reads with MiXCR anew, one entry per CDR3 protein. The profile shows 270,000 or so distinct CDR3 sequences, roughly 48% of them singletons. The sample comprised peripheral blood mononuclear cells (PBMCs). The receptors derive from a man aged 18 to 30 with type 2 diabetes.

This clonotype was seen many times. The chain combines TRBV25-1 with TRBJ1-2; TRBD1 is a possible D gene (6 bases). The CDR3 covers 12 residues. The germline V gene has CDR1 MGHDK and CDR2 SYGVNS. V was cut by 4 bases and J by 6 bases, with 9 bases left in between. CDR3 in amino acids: CASSVQGNGYTF. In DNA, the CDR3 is TGTGCCAGCAGTGTACAGGGTAATGGCTACACCTTC.

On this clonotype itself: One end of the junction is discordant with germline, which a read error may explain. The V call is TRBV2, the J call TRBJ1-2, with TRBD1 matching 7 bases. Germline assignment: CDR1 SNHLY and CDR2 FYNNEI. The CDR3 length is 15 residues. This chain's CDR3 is CASSSTREGALGYAF. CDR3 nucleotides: TGTGCCAGCAGTTCTACCAGGGAGGGGGCACTTGGCTACGCCTTC.

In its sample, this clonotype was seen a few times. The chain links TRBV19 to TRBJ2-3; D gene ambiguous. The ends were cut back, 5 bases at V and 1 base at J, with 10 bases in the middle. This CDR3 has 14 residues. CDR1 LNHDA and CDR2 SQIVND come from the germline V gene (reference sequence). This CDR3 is CASSQAIGTDTQYF. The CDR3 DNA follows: TGTGCCAGTAGTCAAGCGATCGGCACAGATACGCAGTATTTT.

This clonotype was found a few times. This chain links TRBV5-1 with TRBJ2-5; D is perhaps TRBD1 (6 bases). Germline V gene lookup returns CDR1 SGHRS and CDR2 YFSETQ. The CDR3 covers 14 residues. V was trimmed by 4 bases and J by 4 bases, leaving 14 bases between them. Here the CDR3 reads CASSLAARGETQYF. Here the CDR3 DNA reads TGCGCCAGCAGCCTGGCAGCCAGGGGAGAGACCCAGTACTTC.

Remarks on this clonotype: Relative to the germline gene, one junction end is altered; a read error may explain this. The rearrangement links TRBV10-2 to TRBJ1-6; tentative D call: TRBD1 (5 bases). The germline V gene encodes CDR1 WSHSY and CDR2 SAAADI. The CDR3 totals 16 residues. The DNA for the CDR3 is TGTGCCAGCAGCCAAGGGTTAGGACTGGGGGATTCACCCCTCCACTTT. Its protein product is CASSQGLGLGDSPLHF.

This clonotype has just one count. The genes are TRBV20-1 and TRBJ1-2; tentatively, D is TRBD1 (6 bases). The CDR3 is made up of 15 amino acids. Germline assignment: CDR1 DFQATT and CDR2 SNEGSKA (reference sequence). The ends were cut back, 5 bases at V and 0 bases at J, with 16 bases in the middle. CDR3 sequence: CSAPPGHQSNYGYTF. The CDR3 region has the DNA TGCAGTGCTCCTCCGGGACATCAGTCTAACTATGGCTACACCTTC.

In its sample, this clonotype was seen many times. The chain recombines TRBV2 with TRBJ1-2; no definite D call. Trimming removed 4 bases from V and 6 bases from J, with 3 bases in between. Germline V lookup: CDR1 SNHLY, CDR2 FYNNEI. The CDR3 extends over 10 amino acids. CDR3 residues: CASSAHGYTF. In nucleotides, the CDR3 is TGTGCCAGCAGTGCCCATGGCTACACCTTC.

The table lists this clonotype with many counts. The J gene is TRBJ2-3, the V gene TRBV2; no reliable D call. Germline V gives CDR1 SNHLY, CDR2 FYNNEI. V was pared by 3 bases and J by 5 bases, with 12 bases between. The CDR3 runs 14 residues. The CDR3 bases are TGTGCCAGCAGTGAGGATTGGTTGGGAGATACGCAGTATTTT. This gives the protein CASSEDWLGDTQYF.

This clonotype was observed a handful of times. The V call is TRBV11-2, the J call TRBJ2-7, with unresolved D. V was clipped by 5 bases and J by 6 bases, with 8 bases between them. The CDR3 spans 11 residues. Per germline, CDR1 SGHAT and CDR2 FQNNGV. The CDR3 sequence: CASSQIFEQYF. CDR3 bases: TGTGCCAGCAGCCAGATCTTCGAGCAGTACTTC.

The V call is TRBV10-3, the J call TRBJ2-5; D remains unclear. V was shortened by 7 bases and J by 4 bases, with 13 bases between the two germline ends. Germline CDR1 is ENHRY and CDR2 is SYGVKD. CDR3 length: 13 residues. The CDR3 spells CAIKKPEIETQYF. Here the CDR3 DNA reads TGTGCCATCAAGAAACCGGAGATAGAGACCCAGTACTTC.

The CDR3 spells CASSPLGGRNTEAFF. The CDR3 DNA reads TGTGCCAGCAGCCCCCTAGGGGGAAGGAACACTGAAGCTTTCTTT. The V gene is TRBV7-2, the J gene TRBJ1-1; a weak D match, TRBD1 (6 bases). CDR3 length: 15 amino acids. Germline-derived CDR1 and CDR2 are SGHTA and FQGNSA. Trimming removed 5 bases from V and 1 base from J, with 14 bases in between. The full variable domain, rest sourced from reference TRBV7-2 and TRBJ1-1, is GAGVSQSPSNKVTEKGKDVELRCDPISGHTALYWYRQSLGQGLEFLIYFQGNSAPDKSGLPSDRFSAERTGGSVSTLTIQRTQQEDSAVYLCASSPLGGRNTEAFFGQGTRLTVV.

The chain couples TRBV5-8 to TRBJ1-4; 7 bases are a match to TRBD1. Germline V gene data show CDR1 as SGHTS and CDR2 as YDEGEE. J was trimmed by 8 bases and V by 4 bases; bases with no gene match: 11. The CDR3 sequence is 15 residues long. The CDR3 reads CASSHSTGFEEKLFF. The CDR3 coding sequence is TGTGCCAGCAGCCATTCGACAGGGTTTGAGGAAAAACTGTTTTTT.

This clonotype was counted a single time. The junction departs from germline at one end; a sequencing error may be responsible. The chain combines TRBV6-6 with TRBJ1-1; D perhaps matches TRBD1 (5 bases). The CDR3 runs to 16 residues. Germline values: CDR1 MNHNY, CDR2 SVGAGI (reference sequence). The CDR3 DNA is TGTGCCAGCAGTAAAGATCCCGGGACCGTCGCCACTGAAGCTCTCTTT. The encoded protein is CASSKDPGTVATEALF.

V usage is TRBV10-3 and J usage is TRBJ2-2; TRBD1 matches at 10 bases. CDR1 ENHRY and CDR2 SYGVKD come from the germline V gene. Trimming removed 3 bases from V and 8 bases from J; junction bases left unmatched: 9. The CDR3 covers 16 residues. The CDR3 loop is CAISEGGQGPEGELFF. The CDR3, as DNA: TGTGCCATCAGTGAAGGGGGACAGGGGCCCGAGGGGGAGCTGTTTTTT.

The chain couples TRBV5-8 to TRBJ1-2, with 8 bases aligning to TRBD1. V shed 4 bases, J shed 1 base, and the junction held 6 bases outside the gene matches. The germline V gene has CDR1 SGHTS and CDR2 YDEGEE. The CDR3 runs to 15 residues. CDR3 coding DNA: TGTGCCAGCAGCCTCGGGACAGGTTTTAACTATGGCTACACCTTC. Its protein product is CASSLGTGFNYGYTF.

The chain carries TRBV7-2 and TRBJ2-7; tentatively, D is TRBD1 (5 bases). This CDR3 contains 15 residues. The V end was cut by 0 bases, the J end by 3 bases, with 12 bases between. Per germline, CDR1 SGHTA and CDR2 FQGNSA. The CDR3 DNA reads TGTGCCAGCAGCTTAGCCCCTGGGGCTGGCTACGAGCAGTACTTC. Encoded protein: CASSLAPGAGYEQYF.

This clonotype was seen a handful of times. CDR3 amino acids: CASVYHFEGTEAFF. The CDR3 DNA reads as TGTGCCAGCGTATACCACTTCGAGGGCACTGAAGCTTTCTTT. V usage is TRBV6-2 or TRBV6-3 and J usage is TRBJ1-1; D is ambiguous. Germline V CDR1 and CDR2: MNHEY, SVGEGT. CDR3 length equals 14 residues. V lost 8 bases and J 4 bases, leaving 17 bases between the germline ends.

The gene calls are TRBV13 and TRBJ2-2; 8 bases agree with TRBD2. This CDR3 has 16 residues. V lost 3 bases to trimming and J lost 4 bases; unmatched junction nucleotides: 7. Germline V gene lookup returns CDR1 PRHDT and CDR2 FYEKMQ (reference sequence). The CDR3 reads CASSFGAGGVTGELFF. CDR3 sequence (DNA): TGTGCCAGCAGCTTCGGGGCGGGGGGTGTCACCGGGGAGCTGTTTTTT.

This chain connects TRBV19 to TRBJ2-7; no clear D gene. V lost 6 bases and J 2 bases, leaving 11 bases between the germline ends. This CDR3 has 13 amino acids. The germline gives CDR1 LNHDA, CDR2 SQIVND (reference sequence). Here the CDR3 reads CASSEESAYEQYF. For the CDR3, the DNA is TGTGCCAGTAGCGAGGAGAGTGCCTACGAGCAGTACTTC.

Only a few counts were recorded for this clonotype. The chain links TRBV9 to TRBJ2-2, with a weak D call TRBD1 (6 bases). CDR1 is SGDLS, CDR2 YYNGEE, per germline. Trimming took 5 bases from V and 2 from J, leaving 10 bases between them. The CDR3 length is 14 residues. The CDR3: CASREQGNTGELFF. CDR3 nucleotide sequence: TGTGCCAGCAGAGAACAGGGTAACACCGGGGAGCTGTTTTTT.

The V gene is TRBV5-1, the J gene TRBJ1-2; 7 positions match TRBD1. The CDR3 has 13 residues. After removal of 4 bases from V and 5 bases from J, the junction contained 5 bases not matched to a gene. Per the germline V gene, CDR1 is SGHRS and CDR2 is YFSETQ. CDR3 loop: CASSRDSRYGYTF. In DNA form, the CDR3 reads TGCGCCAGCAGCCGGGACAGTAGGTATGGCTACACCTTC.